The rows below give T cell receptor beta chains drawn from one sample of a study of blood T cell repertoires in COVID-19. Assay used: immunoSEQ multiplex PCR; TCRdb lists only in-frame clones, some missing. Found here are roughly 58,000 clones, roughly 70% of them singletons; the top ten hold about half. The material sequenced was PBMCs or T cells enriched from blood (not recorded which). Source of these receptors: a woman between 55 and 75 years old who had been exposed to COVID-19. Each CDR3 is given with its conserved first and last residue. Fields, in order: J gene, V gene, clone size, D gene, CDR3 length, CDR3 protein, CDR3 DNA. A D gene is named only where the DNA matches it firmly. Not all rows give a size; the values are once, few, many and, for expanded clones, a class.

j_call: TRBJ1-1
v_call: TRBV7-2
clone_size: few
d_call: .
cdr3_length: 14
cdr3_aa: CASSSPTQAGVAFF
cdr3_nt: TGTGCCAGCAGCTCACCGACACAGGCAGGGGTGGCTTTCTTT

j_call: TRBJ2-2
v_call: TRBV7-9
clone_size: .
d_call: .
cdr3_length: 14
cdr3_aa: CASRSTGNTGELFF
cdr3_nt: TGTGCCAGCAGGTCGACAGGGAACACCGGGGAGCTGTTTTTT

j_call: TRBJ2-5
v_call: TRBV3-1/TRBV3-2
clone_size: .
d_call: .
cdr3_length: 12
cdr3_aa: CASRSGQETQYF
cdr3_nt: TGTGCCAGCAGGAGCGGCCAAGAGACCCAGTACTTC

j_call: TRBJ1-4
v_call: TRBV2
clone_size: .
d_call: TRBD1
cdr3_length: 14
cdr3_aa: CASRTGTGVEKLFF
cdr3_nt: TGTGCCAGCAGGACCGGGACAGGGGTTGAAAAACTGTTTTTT

j_call: TRBJ2-1
v_call: TRBV14
clone_size: .
d_call: .
cdr3_length: 14
cdr3_aa: CASSQIQVPHNQFF
cdr3_nt: TGTGCCAGCAGCCAAATACAAGTCCCACATAACCAGTTCTTC

j_call: TRBJ1-2
v_call: TRBV19
clone_size: few
d_call: .
cdr3_length: 16
cdr3_aa: CASSIRRRNTNYGYTF
cdr3_nt: TGTGCCAGTAGTATAAGGAGACGGAATACTAACTATGGCTACACCTTC

j_call: TRBJ1-6
v_call: TRBV30
clone_size: .
d_call: TRBD1
cdr3_length: 13
cdr3_aa: CAWRDRGDSPLHF
cdr3_nt: TGTGCCTGGAGGGACAGGGGGGATTCACCCCTCCACTTT

j_call: TRBJ1-6
v_call: TRBV2
clone_size: few
d_call: TRBD1
cdr3_length: 15
cdr3_aa: CATQGVGLSNSPLHF
cdr3_nt: TGTGCCACCCAGGGGGTGGGGCTGAGTAATTCACCCCTCCACTTT

j_call: TRBJ1-5
v_call: TRBV12-3/TRBV12-4
clone_size: .
d_call: .
cdr3_length: 12
cdr3_aa: CASSPGYQPQHF
cdr3_nt: TGTGCCAGCAGCCCAGGGTATCAGCCCCAGCATTTT

j_call: TRBJ1-1
v_call: TRBV7-8
clone_size: few
d_call: TRBD1
cdr3_length: 16
cdr3_aa: CASSLVGTGKNTEAFF
cdr3_nt: TGTGCCAGCAGCTTAGTGGGGACAGGGAAGAACACTGAAGCTTTCTTT

j_call: TRBJ2-1
v_call: TRBV27
clone_size: few
d_call: TRBD1
cdr3_length: 17
cdr3_aa: CASRPLPHGQGFNEQFF
cdr3_nt: TGTGCCAGCAGACCCCTCCCCCACGGACAGGGGTTCAATGAGCAGTTCTTC

j_call: TRBJ2-3
v_call: TRBV5-1
clone_size: few
d_call: TRBD2
cdr3_length: 15
cdr3_aa: CASSLGSGATDTQYF
cdr3_nt: TGCGCCAGCAGCTTGGGTAGCGGGGCCACAGATACGCAGTATTTT

j_call: TRBJ1-2
v_call: TRBV6-6
clone_size: .
d_call: .
cdr3_length: 12
cdr3_aa: CASKRQEVGYTF
cdr3_nt: TGTGCCAGCAAAAGGCAGGAAGTGGGCTACACCTTC

j_call: TRBJ2-7
v_call: TRBV6-6
clone_size: .
d_call: .
cdr3_length: 15
cdr3_aa: CASSWATQGGYEQYF
cdr3_nt: TGTGCCAGCAGTTGGGCGACCCAAGGAGGGTACGAGCAGTACTTC

j_call: TRBJ1-5
v_call: TRBV13
clone_size: few
d_call: .
cdr3_length: 15
cdr3_aa: CASSRRVDSNQPQHF
cdr3_nt: TGTGCCAGCAGCCGACGGGTCGATAGCAATCAGCCCCAGCATTTT

j_call: TRBJ1-6
v_call: TRBV15
clone_size: few
d_call: TRBD1
cdr3_length: 16
cdr3_aa: CATSRDSGQGNSPLHF
cdr3_nt: TGTGCCACCAGCAGAGACTCAGGACAGGGGAATTCACCCCTCCACTTT

j_call: TRBJ1-1
v_call: TRBV7-8
clone_size: .
d_call: .
cdr3_length: 14
cdr3_aa: CASSEGGANTEAFF
cdr3_nt: TGTGCCAGCAGTGAAGGGGGTGCGAACACTGAAGCTTTCTTT

j_call: TRBJ2-3
v_call: TRBV5-4
clone_size: .
d_call: TRBD2
cdr3_length: 16
cdr3_aa: CASSAGTNLLTDTQYF
cdr3_nt: TGTGCCAGCAGCGCCGGGACTAACCTCCTCACAGATACGCAGTATTTT

j_call: TRBJ1-2
v_call: TRBV28
clone_size: few
d_call: TRBD1
cdr3_length: 14
cdr3_aa: CASRTTGESYGYTF
cdr3_nt: TGTGCCAGCAGAACGACAGGGGAATCCTATGGCTACACCTTC

j_call: TRBJ2-5
v_call: TRBV7-9
clone_size: .
d_call: .
cdr3_length: 16
cdr3_aa: CASSLARGAYQETQYF
cdr3_nt: TGTGCCAGCAGCCTGGCTCGCGGAGCGTACCAAGAGACCCAGTACTTC

j_call: TRBJ2-1
v_call: TRBV3-1/TRBV3-2
clone_size: .
d_call: TRBD2
cdr3_length: 16
cdr3_aa: CASLSSGRGSYNEQFF
cdr3_nt: TGTGCCAGCTTGTCAAGCGGGAGAGGCTCCTACAATGAGCAGTTCTTC

j_call: TRBJ2-7
v_call: TRBV27
clone_size: .
d_call: .
cdr3_length: 12
cdr3_aa: CASSLFSYEQYF
cdr3_nt: TGTGCCAGCAGTCTGTTCTCCTACGAGCAGTACTTC

j_call: TRBJ1-2
v_call: TRBV11-2
clone_size: few
d_call: TRBD1
cdr3_length: 17
cdr3_aa: CASSLASGGDRVYGYTF
cdr3_nt: TGTGCCAGCAGCTTAGCGTCAGGTGGGGACAGGGTCTATGGCTACACCTTC

j_call: TRBJ2-1
v_call: TRBV28
clone_size: .
d_call: .
cdr3_length: 17
cdr3_aa: CASSTSRDRIIYNEQFF
cdr3_nt: TGTGCCAGCAGTACTTCACGCGACAGGATCATCTACAATGAGCAGTTCTTC

j_call: TRBJ1-1
v_call: TRBV5-1
clone_size: .
d_call: TRBD1
cdr3_length: 15
cdr3_aa: CASSLGTGRGAEAFF
cdr3_nt: TGCGCCAGCAGCCTTGGGACAGGAAGAGGCGCTGAAGCTTTCTTT

j_call: TRBJ2-1
v_call: TRBV7-2
clone_size: .
d_call: .
cdr3_length: 14
cdr3_aa: CASSSIGQNNEQFF
cdr3_nt: TGTGCCAGCAGCTCAATCGGACAAAACAATGAGCAGTTCTTC

j_call: TRBJ1-1
v_call: TRBV10-2
clone_size: many
d_call: .
cdr3_length: 13
cdr3_aa: CASSAIDKAEAFF
cdr3_nt: TGCGCCAGCAGCGCGATAGACAAGGCTGAAGCTTTCTTT

j_call: TRBJ1-2
v_call: TRBV5-3
clone_size: .
d_call: TRBD1
cdr3_length: 14
cdr3_aa: CARSGGQGDYGYTF
cdr3_nt: TGTGCCAGAAGCGGTGGACAGGGGGACTATGGCTACACCTTC